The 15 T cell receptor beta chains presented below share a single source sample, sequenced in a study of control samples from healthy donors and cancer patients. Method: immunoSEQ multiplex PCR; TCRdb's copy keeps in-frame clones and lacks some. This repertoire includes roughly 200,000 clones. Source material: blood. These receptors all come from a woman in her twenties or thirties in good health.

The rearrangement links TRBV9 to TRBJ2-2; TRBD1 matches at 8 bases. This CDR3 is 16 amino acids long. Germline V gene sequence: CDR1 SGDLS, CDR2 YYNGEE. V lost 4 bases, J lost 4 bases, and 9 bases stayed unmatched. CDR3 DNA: TGTGCCAGCAGCATAACAGGGGGAGTTTCCACCGGGGAGCTGTTTTTT. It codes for CASSITGGVSTGELFF.

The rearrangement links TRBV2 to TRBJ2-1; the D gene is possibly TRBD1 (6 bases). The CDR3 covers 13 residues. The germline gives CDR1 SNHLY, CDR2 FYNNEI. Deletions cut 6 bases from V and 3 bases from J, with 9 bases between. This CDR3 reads CASSPDSYNEQFF. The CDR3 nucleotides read TGTGCCAGCAGCCCGGACAGCTACAATGAGCAGTTCTTC.

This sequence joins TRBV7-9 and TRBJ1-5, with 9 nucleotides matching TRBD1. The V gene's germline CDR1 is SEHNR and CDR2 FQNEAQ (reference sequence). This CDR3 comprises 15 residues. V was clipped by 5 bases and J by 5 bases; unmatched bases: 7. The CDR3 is CASSPPGTGYQPQHF. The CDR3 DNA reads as TGTGCCAGCAGCCCCCCCGGGACAGGGTATCAGCCCCAGCATTTT.

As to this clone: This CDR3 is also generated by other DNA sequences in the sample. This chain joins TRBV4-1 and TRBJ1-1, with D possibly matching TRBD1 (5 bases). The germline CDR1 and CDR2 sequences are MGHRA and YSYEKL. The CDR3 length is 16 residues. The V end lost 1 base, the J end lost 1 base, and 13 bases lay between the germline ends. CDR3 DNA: TGCGCCAGCAGCCAAGTACTAGAGACAGAGAACACTGAAGCTTTCTTT. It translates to CASSQVLETENTEAFF.

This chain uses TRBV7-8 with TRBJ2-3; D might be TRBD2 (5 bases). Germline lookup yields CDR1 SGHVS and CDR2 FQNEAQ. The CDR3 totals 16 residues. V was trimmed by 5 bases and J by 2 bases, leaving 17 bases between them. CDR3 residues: CASSLHRGRTTDTQYF. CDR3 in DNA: TGTGCCAGCAGCCTCCATCGCGGGCGGACCACAGATACGCAGTATTTT.

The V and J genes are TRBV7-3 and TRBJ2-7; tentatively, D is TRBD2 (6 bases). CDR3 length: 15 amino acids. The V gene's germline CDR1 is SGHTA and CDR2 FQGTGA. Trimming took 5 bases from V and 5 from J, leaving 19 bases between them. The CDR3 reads CASSPAGPPRDEQYF. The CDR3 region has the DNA TGTGCCAGCAGCCCGGCGGGGCCTCCTAGGGACGAGCAGTACTTC.

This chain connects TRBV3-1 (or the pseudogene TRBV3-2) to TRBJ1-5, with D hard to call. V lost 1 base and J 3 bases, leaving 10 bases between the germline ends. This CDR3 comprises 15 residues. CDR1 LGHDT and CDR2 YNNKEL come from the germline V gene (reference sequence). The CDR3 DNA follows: TGTGCCAGCAGCCAAGGGGGAGGGATCAATCAGCCCCAGCATTTT. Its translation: CASSQGGGINQPQHF.

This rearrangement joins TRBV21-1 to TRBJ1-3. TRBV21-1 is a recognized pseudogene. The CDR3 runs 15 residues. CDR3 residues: CASSKVELVGNTIYF. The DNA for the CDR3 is TGTGCCAGCAGCAAAGTTGAATTGGTTGGAAACACCATATATTTT.

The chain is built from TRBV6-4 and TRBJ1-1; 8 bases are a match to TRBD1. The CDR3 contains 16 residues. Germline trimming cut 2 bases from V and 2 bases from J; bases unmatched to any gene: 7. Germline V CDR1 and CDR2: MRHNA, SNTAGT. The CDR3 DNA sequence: TGTGCCAGCAGTGACACACCCGGGACAGGAAACACTGAAGCTTTCTTT. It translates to CASSDTPGTGNTEAFF.

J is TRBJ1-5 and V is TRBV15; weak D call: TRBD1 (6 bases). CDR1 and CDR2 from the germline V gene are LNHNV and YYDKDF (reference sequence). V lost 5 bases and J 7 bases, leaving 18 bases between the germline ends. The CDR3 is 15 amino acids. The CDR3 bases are TGTGCCACCAGCGGACACAGGGTGGAGGGGCAGCCCCAGCATTTT. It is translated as CATSGHRVEGQPQHF.

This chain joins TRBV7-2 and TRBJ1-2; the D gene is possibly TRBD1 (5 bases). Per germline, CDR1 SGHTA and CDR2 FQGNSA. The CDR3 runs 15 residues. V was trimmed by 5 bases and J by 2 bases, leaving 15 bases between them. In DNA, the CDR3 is TGTGCCAGCAGCCGGGGGGGTGGCGGGAACTATGGCTACACCTTC. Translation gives CASSRGGGGNYGYTF.

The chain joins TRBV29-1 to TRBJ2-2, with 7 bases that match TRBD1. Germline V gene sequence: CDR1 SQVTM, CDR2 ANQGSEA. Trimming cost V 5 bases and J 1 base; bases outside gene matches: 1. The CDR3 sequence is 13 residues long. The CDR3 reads CSVRQGNTGELFF. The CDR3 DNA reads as TGCAGCGTTAGACAGGGGAACACCGGGGAGCTGTTTTTT.

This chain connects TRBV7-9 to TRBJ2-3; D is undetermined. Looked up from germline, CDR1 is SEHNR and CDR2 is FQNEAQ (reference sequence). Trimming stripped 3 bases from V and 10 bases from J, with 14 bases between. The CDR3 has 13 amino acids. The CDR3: CASSLALRRPQYF. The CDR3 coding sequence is TGTGCCAGCAGCTTGGCCCTTCGGAGACCGCAGTATTTT.

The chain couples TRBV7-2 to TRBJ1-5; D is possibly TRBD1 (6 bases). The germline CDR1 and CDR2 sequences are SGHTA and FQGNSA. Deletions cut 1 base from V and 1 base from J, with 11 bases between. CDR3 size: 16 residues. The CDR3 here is CASSLGARGSNQPQHF. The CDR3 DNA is TGTGCCAGCAGCTTAGGGGCGAGGGGGAGCAATCAGCCCCAGCATTTT.

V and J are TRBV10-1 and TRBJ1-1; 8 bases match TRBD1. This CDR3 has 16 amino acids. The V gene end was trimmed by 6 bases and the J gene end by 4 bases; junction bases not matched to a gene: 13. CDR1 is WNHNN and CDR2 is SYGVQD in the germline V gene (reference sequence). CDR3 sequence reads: CASSVRDRPWGTEAFF. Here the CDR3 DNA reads TGCGCCAGCAGCGTCCGGGACAGGCCCTGGGGCACTGAAGCTTTCTTT.